The 20 T cell receptor beta chains given below trace back to one sample, sequenced in a study of blood T cell repertoires in COVID-19 (dated by TCRdb to about 2020). The library was generated by the immunoSEQ multiplex PCR assay. The table comes from immuneACCESS by way of TCRdb, which keeps in-frame sequences with V and J called. Part of the clones is missing from these tables; in studies checked, under half for an unresolved V gene and the rest for unknown reasons. The sample has tens of thousands of clones on record, roughly 85% of them singletons. The ten largest clones take up about a quarter of the sample. The sample was peripheral blood. The source of these receptors is a man in his sixties with active or convalescent COVID-19.

The chain is built from TRBV5-1 and TRBJ2-3; 11 positions match TRBD2. The germline V gene has CDR1 SGHRS and CDR2 YFSETQ. The CDR3 sequence is 16 residues long. J gave up 2 bases and V 0 bases, and 2 bases lay outside the gene matches. The CDR3 sequence is CASSLGLAGITDTQYF. CDR3 coding DNA: TGCGCCAGCAGCTTGGGACTAGCGGGGATCACAGATACGCAGTATTTT.

This chain uses TRBV12-3 or TRBV12-4 with TRBJ1-2, with D hard to call. V lost 1 base and J lost 8, with 11 bases in between. This CDR3 comprises 13 residues. The CDR3 is CASSLGAARGYTF. The CDR3 region has the DNA TGTGCCAGCAGTTTAGGAGCAGCTAGAGGCTACACCTTC.

The rearrangement links TRBV29-1 to TRBJ2-7; TRBD1 agrees at 8 bases. CDR1 and CDR2 (germline): SQVTM, ANQGSEA. Trimming cost V 5 bases and J 4 bases; bases outside gene matches: 4. This CDR3 contains 12 residues. The CDR3 protein is CSVQGTGYEQYF. The CDR3 nucleotides are TGCAGCGTTCAAGGGACAGGATACGAGCAGTACTTC.

This chain links TRBV27 with TRBJ2-7; D is perhaps TRBD1 (5 bases). Deletions cut 3 bases from V and 2 bases from J, with 14 bases between. Germline CDR1 and CDR2: MNHEY and SMNVEV (reference sequence). This CDR3 has 15 residues. CDR3 protein: CASSLIGATAYEQYF. CDR3 bases: TGTGCCAGCAGTTTGATAGGGGCGACGGCCTACGAGCAGTACTTC.

The table lists this clone with a few counts. CDR3 nucleotide sequence: TGTGCCAGCAGCTTAGCCGGGGCTAGCGGACAAGAGACCCAGTACTTC. It encodes CASSLAGASGQETQYF. V gene TRBV7-7 combines with J gene TRBJ2-5; 7 nucleotides match TRBD2. The CDR3 sequence is 16 residues long. With 0 bases clipped from V and 2 bases from J, the junction kept 6 bases outside the gene matches. Germline CDR1 is SSHAT and CDR2 is FNYEAQ (reference sequence).

In this sample, this clone turned up once. The rearrangement links TRBV3-1 (or the pseudogene TRBV3-2) to TRBJ2-1; D perhaps matches TRBD1 (8 bases). This CDR3 contains 15 residues. Germline V gene sequence: CDR1 LGHDT, CDR2 YNNKEL (reference sequence). Trimming pared 6 bases from V and 5 bases from J, leaving 17 bases between. The CDR3 sequence is CASSVTGGGNNEQFF. CDR3 DNA: TGTGCCAGCAGTGTCACAGGGGGAGGGAACAATGAGCAGTTCTTC.

This clone appeared a single time. The chain carries TRBV3-1 (or the pseudogene TRBV3-2) and TRBJ2-3; the match to TRBD2 covers 10 bases. In germline, CDR1 is LGHDT, CDR2 YNNKEL (reference sequence). With V trimmed by 0 bases and J by 1 base, 13 bases remained unmatched. The CDR3 loop spans 20 amino acids. CDR3 protein: CASSQDNPSGGHNRTDTQYF. CDR3 in DNA: TGTGCCAGCAGCCAAGATAATCCTAGCGGGGGCCATAATCGCACAGATACGCAGTATTTT.

The rearrangement uses TRBV7-2 and TRBJ2-2, with TRBD2 matching over 12 bases. With 6 bases clipped from V and 4 bases from J, the junction kept 9 bases outside the gene matches. The CDR3 length is 17 residues. CDR1 is SGHTA, CDR2 FQGNSA, per germline. The CDR3 protein is CASSSTSGGPSTGELFF. Written as DNA, the CDR3 is TGTGCCAGCAGTTCTACTAGCGGGGGGCCCAGCACCGGGGAGCTGTTTTTT. Full variable domain (outside the CDR3, taken from reference TRBV7-2 and TRBJ2-2): GAGVSQSPSNKVTEKGKDVELRCDPISGHTALYWYRQSLGQGLEFLIYFQGNSAPDKSGLPSDRFSAERTGGSVSTLTIQRTQQEDSAVYLCASSSTSGGPSTGELFFGEGSRLTVL.

This sequence joins TRBV3-1 (or the pseudogene TRBV3-2) and TRBJ1-1, with 7 positions matching TRBD1. J lost 7 bases, V lost 3 bases, and 11 bases had no gene match. The CDR3 totals 15 residues. Germline values: CDR1 LGHDT, CDR2 YNNKEL (reference sequence). CDR3 in DNA: TGTGCCAGCAGCCATTCTTTCCGGGACAGCTATGAAGCTTTCTTT. This gives the protein CASSHSFRDSYEAFF.

The rearrangement uses TRBV6-5 and TRBJ2-7; possible D gene TRBD1, 7 bases. The ends were cut back, 6 bases at V and 0 bases at J, with 12 bases in the middle. Looked up from germline, CDR1 is MNHEY and CDR2 is SVGAGI. The length of the CDR3 is 14 residues. Here the CDR3 DNA reads TGTGCCAGCAGCCGCGGGACAGCCTCCTACGAGCAGTACTTC. Translated: CASSRGTASYEQYF.

The rearrangement uses TRBV18 and TRBJ2-7; 8 bases are a match to TRBD2. Germline V gene sequence: CDR1 KGHSH, CDR2 LQKENI. With 11 bases clipped from V and 2 bases from J, the junction kept 8 bases outside the gene matches. The CDR3 length is 13 residues. The CDR3 spells CASVAGGTYEQYF. The CDR3 nucleotides read TGTGCCTCCGTGGCGGGGGGCACCTACGAGCAGTACTTC.

The gene calls are TRBV4-1 and TRBJ1-2; 8 bases fit TRBD1. This CDR3 is 15 amino acids long. Germline values: CDR1 MGHRA, CDR2 YSYEKL. Trimming cost V 0 bases and J 3 bases; bases outside gene matches: 3. Here the CDR3 reads CASSQDRGLDYGYTF. As DNA, the CDR3 is TGCGCCAGCAGCCAAGACAGGGGGCTTGACTATGGCTACACCTTC.

The chain carries TRBV7-3 and TRBJ1-6; 11 nucleotides agree with TRBD1. CDR1 is SGHTA and CDR2 is FQGTGA in the germline V gene. This CDR3 spans 15 amino acids. V shed 2 bases and J 9 bases; nucleotides not matched to a gene: 3. The CDR3 DNA reads as TGTGCCAGCAGCTTAGGGACAGGGGGTGGTTCACCCCTCCACTTT. Its translation is CASSLGTGGGSPLHF.

V is TRBV4-1 and J is TRBJ2-7, with TRBD1 as a possible D gene (5 bases). Germline assignment: CDR1 MGHRA and CDR2 YSYEKL. This CDR3 has 15 amino acids. V was clipped by 0 bases and J by 4 bases, with 13 bases between them. CDR3 residues: CASSQDQTDRYEQYF. The DNA of the CDR3 is TGCGCCAGCAGCCAAGACCAGACAGACCGATACGAGCAGTACTTC.

This clone was recorded a few times. The chain employs TRBV10-3 and TRBJ2-5; perhaps TRBD2 as D (7 bases). V gave up 0 bases and J gave up 2 bases, with 10 bases separating them. CDR3 length: 15 amino acids. Per the germline V gene, CDR1 is ENHRY and CDR2 is SYGVKD. The CDR3 spells CAISESGGLQETQYF. The CDR3 DNA reads as TGTGCCATCAGTGAGTCAGGGGGACTACAAGAGACCCAGTACTTC.

V usage is TRBV18 and J usage is TRBJ2-7; 9 nucleotides align to TRBD1. The CDR3 loop spans 15 amino acids. V dropped 3 bases and J dropped 6; count of bases not matched to a gene: 9. CDR1 KGHSH and CDR2 LQKENI come from the germline V gene. The CDR3 DNA is TGTGCCAGCTCACCCCCTGTGACAGGGGGAAGCGAGCAGTACTTC. Translating gives CASSPPVTGGSEQYF.

The J gene is TRBJ1-4, the V gene TRBV27; D is unclear. CDR1 MNHEY and CDR2 SMNVEV come from the germline V gene (reference sequence). With 3 bases removed from V and 10 bases from J, the gap between germline ends came to 18 bases. The CDR3 is made up of 15 amino acids. DNA of the CDR3: TGTGCCAGCAGTTTGTACGGACTCAATGAGAGAAAACTGTTTTTT. Protein product: CASSLYGLNERKLFF.

This clone was seen only a few times. The junction does not match germline at one end; this may be a read error. The rearrangement joins TRBV7-7 to TRBJ2-1; 15 nucleotides match TRBD2. Germline CDR1 is SSHAT and CDR2 is FNYEAQ (reference sequence). The CDR3 runs 16 residues. The DNA of the CDR3 is TGTGCCAGCAGCTCGGGACTAGCGGGGGGCTACAGTGAGCAGTTCTTC. Encoded protein: CASSSGLAGGYSEQFF.

This chain connects TRBV11-2 to TRBJ2-1; TRBD2 matches at 8 bases. This CDR3 has 18 amino acids. Trimming cost V 4 bases and J 0 bases; bases outside gene matches: 11. Germline values: CDR1 SGHAT, CDR2 FQNNGV. The CDR3: CASSSRGAGGPSYNEQFF. CDR3 nucleotide sequence: TGTGCCAGCAGCTCTAGGGGGGCGGGGGGCCCCTCCTACAATGAGCAGTTCTTC.

The genes are TRBV27 and TRBJ1-1, with a tentative D call TRBD1 (5 bases). CDR3 size: 13 residues. The germline V gene has CDR1 MNHEY and CDR2 SMNVEV (reference sequence). Trimming cost V 1 base and J 11 bases, with 14 bases left between them. CDR3 nucleotide sequence: TGTGCCAGCAGTTTATTGGGGCGCCCTCAGGCTTTCTTT. Protein: CASSLLGRPQAFF.